This TCR beta chain was documented in a study of T cell responses to AZD1222 COVID-19 vaccine. The study, taken as a whole, reports: White British people made up most donors, females outnumbered males, and clonal diversity was possibly underestimated. Repertoire sampling was restricted to post-peak T cell response timepoints.

Turning to this clone: Its antigen is unidentified.

Only in-frame clones appear in the TCRdb table, and some are missing; sequencing was by immunoSEQ multiplex PCR. The sample holds about 60,000 clones, roughly 84% seen once. The CDR3 is made up of 14 amino acids. Sequencing used peripheral blood, obtained on day 0 of AZD1222 vaccination. The source is an adult in good health. The V gene is TRBV21-1, the J gene TRBJ2-7; the D segment call TRBD1 is taken from the table without a DNA check. TRBV21-1 is shown as a pseudogene. The CDR3 loop reads CASRRQGTAYEQYF. The CDR3 coding sequence is TGTGCCAGCAGGAGGCAGGGGACAGCTTACGAGCAGTACTTC.